This T cell receptor beta chain was sequenced for a study of T-cell reconstitution after alpha-beta-depleted transplantation in children. During its preparation, the TCRbeta library received unique molecular identifiers. TCRdb reanalysed the PCR reads using MiXCR and keeps one entry per CDR3 protein. The sample shows more than 150,000 distinct CDR3 sequences, more than 12% of them seen only once. This clonotype was observed at least ten times. This material consisted of PBMCs from the stem cell graft donor, taken from the stem cell graft. The clonotype was recovered from a human donor who donated a stem cell graft to a child with acute lymphoblastic leukemia.

The CDR3: CASSLELLKANTGELFF. For the CDR3, the DNA is TGTGCCAGCAGCTTAGAACTACTGAAAGCGAACACCGGGGAGCTGTTTTTT. V is TRBV11-2 and J is TRBJ2-2; D not certain. The CDR3 length is 17 residues. Germline V gene lookup returns CDR1 SGHAT and CDR2 FQNNGV. V lost 0 bases and J 0 bases, leaving 11 bases between the germline ends.